A single T cell receptor beta chain is shown here with its context. The sample comes from a study of resident and recirculating memory T cells in vitiligo. Study context: Each patient gave two lesional and two nonlesional epidermal shave biopsies, plus PBMCs.

Stable patients also lacked confetti depigmentation, a sign of active vitiligo. No vitiligo treatment was given during the prior three months. Germline V gene sequence: CDR1 DFQATT, CDR2 SNEGSKA (reference sequence). V lost 6 bases to trimming and J lost 4 bases, with 3 bases between them. The CDR3 spans 9 residues. TCRdb's table, derived via immunoSEQ multiplex PCR, lists solely in-frame clones and lacks some. The profile shows roughly 40,000 clones, around 90% of them singletons. Sequenced material: blood. The TCR comes from a male donor with vitiligo. The rearrangement uses TRBV20-1 and TRBJ1-2; D ambiguous. This chain's CDR3 is CSALYGYTF. In DNA form, the CDR3 reads TGCAGTGCCCTCTATGGCTACACCTTC.